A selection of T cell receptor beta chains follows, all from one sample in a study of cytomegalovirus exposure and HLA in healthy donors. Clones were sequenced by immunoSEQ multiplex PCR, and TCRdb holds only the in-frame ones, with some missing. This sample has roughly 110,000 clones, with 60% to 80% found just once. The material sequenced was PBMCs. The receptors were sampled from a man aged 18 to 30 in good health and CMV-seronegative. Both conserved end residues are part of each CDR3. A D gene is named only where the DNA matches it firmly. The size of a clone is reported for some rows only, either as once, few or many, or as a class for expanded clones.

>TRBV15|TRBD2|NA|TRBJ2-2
CATSRDRAGGHGGELFF
TGTGCCACCAGCAGAGATCGGGCGGGGGGGCATGGCGGGGAGCTGTTTTTT
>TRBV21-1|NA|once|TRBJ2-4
CASSKVVWVERAQYF
TGTGCCAGCAGCAAAGTAGTTTGGGTGGAGAGGGCTCAGTACTTC
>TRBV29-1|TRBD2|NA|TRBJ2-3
CSVQLSGGAVDTQYF
TGCAGCGTTCAACTTAGCGGGGGGGCGGTGGATACGCAGTATTTT
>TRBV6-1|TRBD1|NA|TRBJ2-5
CASSEALEGAWGTQYF
TGTGCCAGCAGTGAAGCGCTTGAGGGGGCATGGGGGACCCAGTACTTC
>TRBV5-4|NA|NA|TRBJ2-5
CASSLVGGDAKTQYF
TGTGCCAGCAGCTTGGTCGGCGGAGACGCGAAGACCCAGTACTTC
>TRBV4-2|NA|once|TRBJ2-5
CASSQTAGTSQETQYF
TGTGCCAGCAGCCAAACAGCCGGGACTTCGCAAGAGACCCAGTACTTC
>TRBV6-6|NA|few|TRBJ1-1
CASSSRQNTEAFF
TGTGCCAGCAGTTCACGACAGAACACTGAAGCTTTCTTT
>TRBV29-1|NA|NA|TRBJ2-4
CSVEEGGGKRAKNIQYF
TGCAGCGTTGAAGAAGGGGGGGGCAAGCGGGCCAAAAACATTCAGTACTTC
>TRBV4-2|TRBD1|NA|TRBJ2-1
CASSQESGTGYNEQFF
TGTGCCAGCAGCCAAGAAAGTGGGACAGGGTACAATGAGCAGTTCTTC
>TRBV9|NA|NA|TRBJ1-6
CASSLRLGGQADSPLHF
TGTGCCAGCAGCCTCCGCTTGGGAGGGCAGGCCGATTCACCCCTCCACTTT
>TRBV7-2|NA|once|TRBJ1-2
CASSHGGEGNYGYTF
TGTGCCAGCAGCCACGGGGGGGAGGGCAACTATGGCTACACCTTC
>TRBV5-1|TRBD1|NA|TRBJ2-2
CASSLPQGSGELFF
TGCGCCAGCAGCTTGCCACAGGGGTCCGGGGAGCTGTTTTTT
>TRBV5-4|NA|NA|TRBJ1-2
CAGRQKWGGYPF
TGTGCCGGAAGACAGAAATGGGGAGGCTACCCCTTC
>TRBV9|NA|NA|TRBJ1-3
CASSVSNSGNTIYF
TGTGCCAGCAGCGTAAGCAACTCTGGAAACACCATATATTTT
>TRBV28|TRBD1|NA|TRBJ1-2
CASSSRTGNGYTF
TGTGCCAGCAGTTCAAGGACAGGGAACGGCTACACCTTC